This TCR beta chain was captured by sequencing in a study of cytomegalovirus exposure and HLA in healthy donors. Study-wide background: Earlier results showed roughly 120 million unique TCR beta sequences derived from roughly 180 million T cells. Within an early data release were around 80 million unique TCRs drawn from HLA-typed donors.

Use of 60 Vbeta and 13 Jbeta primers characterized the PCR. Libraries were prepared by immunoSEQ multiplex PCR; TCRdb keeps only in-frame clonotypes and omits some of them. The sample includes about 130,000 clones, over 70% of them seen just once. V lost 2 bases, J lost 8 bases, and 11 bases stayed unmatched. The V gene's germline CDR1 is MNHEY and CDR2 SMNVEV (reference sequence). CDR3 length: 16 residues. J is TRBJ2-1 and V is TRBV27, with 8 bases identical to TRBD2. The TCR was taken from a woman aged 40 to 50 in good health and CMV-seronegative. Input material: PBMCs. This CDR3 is CASSLRTSLPYHEQFF. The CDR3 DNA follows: TGTGCCAGCAGTTTAAGGACTAGCCTACCTTACCATGAGCAGTTCTTC.